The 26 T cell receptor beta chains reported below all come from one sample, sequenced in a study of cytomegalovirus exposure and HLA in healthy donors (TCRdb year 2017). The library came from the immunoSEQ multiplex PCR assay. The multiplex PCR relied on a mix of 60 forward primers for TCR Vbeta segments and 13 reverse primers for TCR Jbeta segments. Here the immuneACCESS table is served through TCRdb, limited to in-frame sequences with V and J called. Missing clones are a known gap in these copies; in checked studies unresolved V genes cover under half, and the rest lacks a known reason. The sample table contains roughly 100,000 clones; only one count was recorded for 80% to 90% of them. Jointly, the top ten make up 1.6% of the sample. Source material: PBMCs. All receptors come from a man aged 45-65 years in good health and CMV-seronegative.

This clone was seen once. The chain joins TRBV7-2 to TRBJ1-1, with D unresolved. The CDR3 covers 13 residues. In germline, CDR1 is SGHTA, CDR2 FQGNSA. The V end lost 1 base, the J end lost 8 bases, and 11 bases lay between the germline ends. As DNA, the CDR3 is TGTGCCAGCAGCTTAGATCCGGGTAGGGAAGCTTTCTTT. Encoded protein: CASSLDPGREAFF.

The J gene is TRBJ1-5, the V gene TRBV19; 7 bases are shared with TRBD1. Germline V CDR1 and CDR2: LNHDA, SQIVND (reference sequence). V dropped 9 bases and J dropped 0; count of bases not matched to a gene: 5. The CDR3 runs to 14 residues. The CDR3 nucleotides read TGTGCCAGCGGGACAGAATATAGCAATCAGCCCCAGCATTTT. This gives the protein CASGTEYSNQPQHF. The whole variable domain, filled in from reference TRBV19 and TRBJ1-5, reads DGGITQSPKYLFRKEGQNVTLSCEQNLNHDAMYWYRQDPGQGLRLIYYSQIVNDFQKGDIAEGYSVSREKKESFPLTVTSAQKNPTAFYLCASGTEYSNQPQHFGDGTRLSIL.

The CDR3 region is CAWSVKGWSYNEQFF. CDR3 sequence (DNA): TGTGCCTGGAGTGTTAAGGGGTGGTCCTACAATGAGCAGTTCTTC. V and J are TRBV30 and TRBJ2-1, with D maybe TRBD1 (5 bases). There are 15 residues in the CDR3. CDR1 and CDR2 from the germline V gene are GTSNPN and SVGIG (reference sequence). V lost 0 bases, J lost 1 base, and 10 bases lay in between.

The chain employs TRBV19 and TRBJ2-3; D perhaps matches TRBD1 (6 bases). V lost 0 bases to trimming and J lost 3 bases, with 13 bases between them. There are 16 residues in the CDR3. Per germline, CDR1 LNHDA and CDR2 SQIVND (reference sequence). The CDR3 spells CASSIDRNRETDTQYF. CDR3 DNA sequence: TGTGCCAGTAGTATAGATCGGAACAGGGAGACAGATACGCAGTATTTT.

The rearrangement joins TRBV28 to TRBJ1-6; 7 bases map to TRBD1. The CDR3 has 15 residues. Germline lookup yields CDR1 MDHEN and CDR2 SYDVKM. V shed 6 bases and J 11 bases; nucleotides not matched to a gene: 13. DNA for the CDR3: TGTGCCAGCAGCCCTCGCGACAGGGAAATTGCACCCCTCCACTTT. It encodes CASSPRDREIAPLHF.

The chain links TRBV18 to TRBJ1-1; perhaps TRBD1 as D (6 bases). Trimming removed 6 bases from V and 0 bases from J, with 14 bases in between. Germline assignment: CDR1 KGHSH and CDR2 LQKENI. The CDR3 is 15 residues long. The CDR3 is CASSQNREMNTEAFF. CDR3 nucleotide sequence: TGTGCCAGCTCTCAAAACAGGGAAATGAACACTGAAGCTTTCTTT.

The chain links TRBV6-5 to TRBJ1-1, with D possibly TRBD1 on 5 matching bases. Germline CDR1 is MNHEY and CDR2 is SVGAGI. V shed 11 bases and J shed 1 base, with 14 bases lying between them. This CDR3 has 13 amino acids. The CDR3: CAAGGAQNTEAFF. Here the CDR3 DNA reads TGTGCCGCGGGGGGAGCTCAGAACACTGAAGCTTTCTTT.

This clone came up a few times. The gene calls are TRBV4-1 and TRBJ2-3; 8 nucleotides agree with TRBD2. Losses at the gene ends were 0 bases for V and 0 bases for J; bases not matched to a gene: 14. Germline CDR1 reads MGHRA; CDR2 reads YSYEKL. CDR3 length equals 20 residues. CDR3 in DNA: TGCGCCAGCAGCCAAGAGGAACTAGCGGTCCCCGGATGGAGCACAGATACGCAGTATTTT. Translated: CASSQEELAVPGWSTDTQYF.

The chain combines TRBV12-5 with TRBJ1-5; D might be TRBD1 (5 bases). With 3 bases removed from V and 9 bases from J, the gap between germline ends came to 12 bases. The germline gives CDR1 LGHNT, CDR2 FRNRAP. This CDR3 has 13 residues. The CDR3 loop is CASGFGQTAPQHF. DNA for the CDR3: TGTGCTAGTGGTTTTGGGCAGACAGCGCCCCAGCATTTT. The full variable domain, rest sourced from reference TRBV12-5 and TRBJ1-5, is DARVTQTPRHKVTEMGQEVTMRCQPILGHNTVFWYRQTMMQGLELLAYFRNRAPLDDSGMPKDRFSAEMPDATLATLKIQPSEPRDSAVYFCASGFGQTAPQHFGDGTRLSIL.

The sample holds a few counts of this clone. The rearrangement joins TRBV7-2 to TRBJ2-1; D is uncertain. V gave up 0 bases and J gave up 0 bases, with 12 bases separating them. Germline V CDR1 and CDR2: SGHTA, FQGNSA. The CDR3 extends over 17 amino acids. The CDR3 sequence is CASSLANGRSSYNEQFF. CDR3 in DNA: TGTGCCAGCAGCTTAGCGAACGGCCGGAGCTCCTACAATGAGCAGTTCTTC.

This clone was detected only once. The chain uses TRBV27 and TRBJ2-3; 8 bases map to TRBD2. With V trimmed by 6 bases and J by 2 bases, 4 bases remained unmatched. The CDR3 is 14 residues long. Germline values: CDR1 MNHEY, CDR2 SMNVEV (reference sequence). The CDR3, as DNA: TGTGCCAGCAGCGGCGGGGGGCTCACAGATACGCAGTATTTT. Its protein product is CASSGGGLTDTQYF.

DNA for the CDR3: TGTGCCAGTGGACAGTCCTACAATGAGCAGTTCTTC. Translated: CASGQSYNEQFF. The gene calls are TRBV11-3 and TRBJ2-1; possibly TRBD1 for D (6 bases). The V end lost 9 bases, the J end lost 1 base, and 7 bases lay between the germline ends. This CDR3 has 12 residues. Germline CDR1 reads SGHNT; CDR2 reads YENEEA.

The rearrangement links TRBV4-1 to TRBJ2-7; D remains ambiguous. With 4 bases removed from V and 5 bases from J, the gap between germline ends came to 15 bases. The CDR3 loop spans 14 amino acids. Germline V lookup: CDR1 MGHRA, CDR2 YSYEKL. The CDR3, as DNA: TGCGCCAGCAGCCTGACTCCGTTTGTAGACGAGCAGTACGTC. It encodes CASSLTPFVDEQYV.

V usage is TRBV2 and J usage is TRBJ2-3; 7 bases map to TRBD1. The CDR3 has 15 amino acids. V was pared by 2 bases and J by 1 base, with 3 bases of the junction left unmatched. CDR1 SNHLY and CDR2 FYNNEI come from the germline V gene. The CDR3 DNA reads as TGTGCCAGCAGTGAACGGACAGGCGGCACAGATACGCAGTATTTT. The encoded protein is CASSERTGGTDTQYF.

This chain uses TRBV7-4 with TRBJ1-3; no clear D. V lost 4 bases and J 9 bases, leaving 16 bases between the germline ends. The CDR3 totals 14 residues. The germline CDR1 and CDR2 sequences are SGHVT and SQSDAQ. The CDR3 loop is CASSSLAEVGTIYF. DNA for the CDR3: TGTGCCAGCAGCTCCTTGGCCGAGGTCGGCACCATATATTTT.

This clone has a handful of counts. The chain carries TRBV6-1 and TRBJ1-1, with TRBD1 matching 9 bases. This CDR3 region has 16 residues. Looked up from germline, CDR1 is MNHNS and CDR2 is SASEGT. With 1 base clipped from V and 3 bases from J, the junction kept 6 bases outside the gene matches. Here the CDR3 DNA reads TGTGCCAGCAGTGAAGGGCTAGGGACAGGGTACACTGAAGCTTTCTTT. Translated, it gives CASSEGLGTGYTEAFF.

The CDR3 spells CATSRRTGNTEAFF. The CDR3 DNA is TGTGCCACCAGCAGACGGACAGGGAACACTGAAGCTTTCTTT. V gene TRBV15 combines with J gene TRBJ1-1, with 7 bases that match TRBD1. Germline V gives CDR1 LNHNV, CDR2 YYDKDF (reference sequence). The CDR3 has 14 residues. V trimming: 2 bases; J trimming: 1 base; junction bases outside the gene matches: 1.

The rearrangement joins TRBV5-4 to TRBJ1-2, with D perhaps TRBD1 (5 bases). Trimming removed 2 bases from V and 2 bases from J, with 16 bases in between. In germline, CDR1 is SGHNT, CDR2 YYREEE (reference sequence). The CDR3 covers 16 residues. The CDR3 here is CASSLARQSSNYGYTF. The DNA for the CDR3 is TGTGCCAGCAGCTTAGCAAGACAGTCATCGAACTATGGCTACACCTTC.

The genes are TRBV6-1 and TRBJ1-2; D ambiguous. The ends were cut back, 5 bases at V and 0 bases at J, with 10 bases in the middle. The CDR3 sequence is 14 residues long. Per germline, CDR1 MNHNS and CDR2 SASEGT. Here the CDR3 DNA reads TGTGCCAGCAGTATAACTGGAGCTAACTATGGCTACACCTTC. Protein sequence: CASSITGANYGYTF.

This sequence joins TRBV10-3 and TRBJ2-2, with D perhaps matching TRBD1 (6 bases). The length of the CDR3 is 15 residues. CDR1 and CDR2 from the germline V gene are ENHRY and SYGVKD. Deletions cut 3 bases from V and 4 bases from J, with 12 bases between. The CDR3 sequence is CAISEGGGGTGELFF. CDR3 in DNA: TGTGCCATCAGTGAAGGGGGTGGGGGCACCGGGGAGCTGTTTTTT.

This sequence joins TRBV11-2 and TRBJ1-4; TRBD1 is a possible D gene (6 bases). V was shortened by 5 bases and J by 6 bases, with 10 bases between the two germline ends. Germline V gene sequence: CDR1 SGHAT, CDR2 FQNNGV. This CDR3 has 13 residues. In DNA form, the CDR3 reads TGTGCCAGCAGCCAGGGGATTTATGAAAAACTGTTTTTT. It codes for CASSQGIYEKLFF.

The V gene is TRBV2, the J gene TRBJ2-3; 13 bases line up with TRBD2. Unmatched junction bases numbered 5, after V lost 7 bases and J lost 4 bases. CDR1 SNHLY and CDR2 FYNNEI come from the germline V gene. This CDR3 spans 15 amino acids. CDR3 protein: CASIILAGGPDTQYF. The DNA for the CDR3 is TGTGCCAGCATTATACTAGCGGGGGGGCCAGATACGCAGTATTTT.

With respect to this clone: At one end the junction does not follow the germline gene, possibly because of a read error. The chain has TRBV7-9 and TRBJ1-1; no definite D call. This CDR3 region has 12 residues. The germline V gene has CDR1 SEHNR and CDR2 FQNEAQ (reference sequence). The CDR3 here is CSSSLGQAEAFF. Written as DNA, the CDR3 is TGTTCCAGCAGCTTAGGTCAGGCGGAAGCTTTCTTT.

The CDR3 DNA reads TGTGCCAGCAGCTTACTGACAGGGGCAGATACGCAGTATTTT. Amino acids: CASSLLTGADTQYF. The J gene is TRBJ2-3, the V gene TRBV7-3, with 8 bases fitting TRBD1. Germline V gene data show CDR1 as SGHTA and CDR2 as FQGTGA. Losses at the gene ends were 2 bases for V and 4 bases for J; bases not matched to a gene: 2. The CDR3 runs to 14 residues.

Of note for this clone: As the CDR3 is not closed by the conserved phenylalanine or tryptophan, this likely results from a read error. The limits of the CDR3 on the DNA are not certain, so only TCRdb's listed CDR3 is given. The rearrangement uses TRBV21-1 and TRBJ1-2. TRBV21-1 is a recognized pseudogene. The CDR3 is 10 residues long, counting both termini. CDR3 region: CASSKRETTL.

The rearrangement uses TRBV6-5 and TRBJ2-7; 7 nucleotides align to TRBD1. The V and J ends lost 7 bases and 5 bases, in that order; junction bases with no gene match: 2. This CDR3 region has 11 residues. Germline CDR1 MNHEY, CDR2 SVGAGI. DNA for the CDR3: TGTGCCAGCACGACAGGGAACGAGCAGTACTTC. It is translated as CASTTGNEQYF.